This is a list of T cell receptor beta chains from one sample in a study of OX40 agonist ivuxolimab in advanced cancers. The method was immunoSEQ multiplex PCR; TCRdb's version includes in-frame clones alone and lacks a portion of them. The data show 90,000 to 100,000 clones, nearly 90% seen once. The source was CD4+ or CD8+ T cells sorted from blood, collected in a trial of the OX40 agonist ivuxolimab. The receptor set was obtained from an adult with an advanced solid tumor such as melanoma, head and neck, liver or kidney cancer. Each CDR3 is given with its conserved first and last residue. Fields, in order: V gene, clone size, D gene, J gene, CDR3 DNA, CDR3 protein. The D gene is left open where the match is weak. The size field is filled for only some rows; it gives once, few, many or a size class.

V gene: TRBV9; clone size: NA; D gene: NA; J gene: TRBJ1-6; CDR3 DNA: TGTGCCAGCAGCGTAGGTCCCTTTAATTCACCCCTCCACTTT; CDR3 protein: CASSVGPFNSPLHF
V gene: TRBV27; clone size: NA; D gene: TRBD1; J gene: TRBJ1-5; CDR3 DNA: TGTGCCAGCAGTTTAAACAGGGGGGTCGATCAGCCCCAGCATTTT; CDR3 protein: CASSLNRGVDQPQHF
V gene: TRBV13; clone size: NA; D gene: TRBD2; J gene: TRBJ2-1; CDR3 DNA: TGTGCCAGCAGCCTCGGACTAGCGGGGGCCTCGGGTGAGCAGTTCTTC; CDR3 protein: CASSLGLAGASGEQFF
V gene: TRBV28; clone size: NA; D gene: TRBD1; J gene: TRBJ2-7; CDR3 DNA: TGTGCCAGCAGTTTATGGGGACAGGGTACCGAGCAGTACTTC; CDR3 protein: CASSLWGQGTEQYF
V gene: TRBV7-8; clone size: NA; D gene: NA; J gene: TRBJ1-5; CDR3 DNA: TGTGCCAGCAGCGGATGGGGTAGAGACACACATTCGGACCAGCATTTT; CDR3 protein: CASSGWGRDTHSDQHF
V gene: TRBV6-5; clone size: NA; D gene: NA; J gene: TRBJ2-7; CDR3 DNA: TGTGCCAGCAGTTACTCGAGGACGGCCTACGAGCAGTACTTC; CDR3 protein: CASSYSRTAYEQYF
V gene: TRBV6-6; clone size: NA; D gene: NA; J gene: TRBJ1-1; CDR3 DNA: TGTGCCAGCAGTCGACCGAGGGATCTGAACACTGAAGCTTTCTTT; CDR3 protein: CASSRPRDLNTEAFF
V gene: TRBV2; clone size: NA; D gene: NA; J gene: TRBJ1-2; CDR3 DNA: TGTGCCAGCAGTGAGGGTTGGGAGTACTACACCTTC; CDR3 protein: CASSEGWEYYTF
V gene: TRBV5-4; clone size: NA; D gene: TRBD2; J gene: TRBJ2-7; CDR3 DNA: TGTGCCAGCAACCCCGGGGGGGCGGGAGGGCCTCACGAGCAGTACTTC; CDR3 protein: CASNPGGAGGPHEQYF
V gene: TRBV7-3; clone size: NA; D gene: NA; J gene: TRBJ2-2; CDR3 DNA: TGTGCCAGCAGCTTAGGACCCGGGGAGCTGTTTTTT; CDR3 protein: CASSLGPGELFF
V gene: TRBV2; clone size: NA; D gene: NA; J gene: TRBJ2-2; CDR3 DNA: TGTGCCAGCAGAGGGACACGGAACACCGGGGAGCTGTTTTTT; CDR3 protein: CASRGTRNTGELFF
V gene: TRBV5-5; clone size: NA; D gene: NA; J gene: TRBJ2-1; CDR3 DNA: TGTGCCAGCAGCTTGGAAGGACTGTCCTACAATGAGCAGTTCTTC; CDR3 protein: CASSLEGLSYNEQFF
V gene: TRBV5-1; clone size: NA; D gene: NA; J gene: TRBJ2-7; CDR3 DNA: TGCGCCAGCAGCTGGGACGGCTACGAGCAGTACTTC; CDR3 protein: CASSWDGYEQYF
V gene: TRBV28; clone size: once; D gene: NA; J gene: TRBJ2-1; CDR3 DNA: TGTGCCAGCGGCGCCTCAAGGGTGGATGAGCAGTTCTTC; CDR3 protein: CASGASRVDEQFF
V gene: TRBV7-8; clone size: NA; D gene: NA; J gene: TRBJ1-4; CDR3 DNA: TGTGCCAGCAGCCGCATTCTTGGAGAAAAACTGTTTTTT; CDR3 protein: CASSRILGEKLFF
V gene: TRBV7-9; clone size: NA; D gene: TRBD1; J gene: TRBJ2-3; CDR3 DNA: TGTGCCAGCAGTTGGTTAGGGACAGGGGGAATAGATACGCAGTATTTT; CDR3 protein: CASSWLGTGGIDTQYF
V gene: TRBV11-2; clone size: NA; D gene: NA; J gene: TRBJ2-5; CDR3 DNA: TGTGCCAGCAGCTTGAGCGCGCACACTCAAGAGACCCAGTACTTC; CDR3 protein: CASSLSAHTQETQYF
V gene: TRBV28; clone size: NA; D gene: NA; J gene: TRBJ2-7; CDR3 DNA: TGTGCCAGCAGTCAATACATAAGTAACTACGAGCAGTACTTC; CDR3 protein: CASSQYISNYEQYF
V gene: TRBV11-2; clone size: NA; D gene: TRBD2; J gene: TRBJ2-2; CDR3 DNA: TGTGCCAGCAGCTTAGAGGCTAGCGGGATTACCGGGGAGCTGTTTTTT; CDR3 protein: CASSLEASGITGELFF
V gene: TRBV28; clone size: NA; D gene: NA; J gene: TRBJ2-7; CDR3 DNA: TGTGCCAGCAGTTTATCCGACAGAGCCGGTCAGTACTTC; CDR3 protein: CASSLSDRAGQYF
V gene: TRBV5-1; clone size: NA; D gene: TRBD1; J gene: TRBJ2-3; CDR3 DNA: TGCGCCAGCAGCTTGGGACAGGGGGCGACAGATACGCAGTATTTT; CDR3 protein: CASSLGQGATDTQYF
V gene: TRBV12-1; clone size: NA; D gene: NA; J gene: TRBJ2-7; CDR3 DNA: TGTGCCAGCAGCTTTGTAGCGGGGGAGTTCTACGAGCAGTACTTC; CDR3 protein: CASSFVAGEFYEQYF
V gene: TRBV7-2; clone size: NA; D gene: NA; J gene: TRBJ1-2; CDR3 DNA: TGTGCCAGCAGAGACATCTGGAACTATGGCTACACCTTC; CDR3 protein: CASRDIWNYGYTF
V gene: TRBV20-1; clone size: NA; D gene: NA; J gene: TRBJ1-2; CDR3 DNA: TGCAGTGCCAAATCTAACTATGGCTACACCTTC; CDR3 protein: CSAKSNYGYTF
V gene: TRBV5-1; clone size: NA; D gene: NA; J gene: TRBJ1-2; CDR3 DNA: TGCGCCAGCAGCTTGGTTTCCAGGGGCTTCTATGGCTACACCTTC; CDR3 protein: CASSLVSRGFYGYTF
V gene: TRBV19; clone size: NA; D gene: NA; J gene: TRBJ1-1; CDR3 DNA: TGTGCCAGTAGTACCGGGGGTACGAGTTTCAACACTGAAGCTTTCTTT; CDR3 protein: CASSTGGTSFNTEAFF
V gene: TRBV4-2; clone size: NA; D gene: NA; J gene: TRBJ1-3; CDR3 DNA: TGTGCCAGCAGCCAAGCGGGTTCTGGAAACACCATATATTTT; CDR3 protein: CASSQAGSGNTIYF
V gene: TRBV28; clone size: once; D gene: TRBD1; J gene: TRBJ1-5; CDR3 DNA: TGTGCCAGCAGTGCGCTACAGGGGGCAAATCAGCCCCAGCATTTT; CDR3 protein: CASSALQGANQPQHF
V gene: TRBV5-4; clone size: NA; D gene: TRBD2; J gene: TRBJ2-5; CDR3 DNA: TGTGCCAGCAGCTTCGGAGCGGGGGGGCGTGAGACCCAGTACTTC; CDR3 protein: CASSFGAGGRETQYF
V gene: TRBV6-1; clone size: NA; D gene: NA; J gene: TRBJ1-1; CDR3 DNA: TGTGCCAGCAGTGAACGGCCTTCCGACATGAACACTGAAGCTTTCTTT; CDR3 protein: CASSERPSDMNTEAFF
V gene: TRBV29-1; clone size: NA; D gene: NA; J gene: TRBJ2-5; CDR3 DNA: TGCAGTGGAGGGTACACCCAAGAGACCCAGTACTTC; CDR3 protein: CSGGYTQETQYF
V gene: TRBV7-9; clone size: NA; D gene: NA; J gene: TRBJ2-7; CDR3 DNA: TGTGCCAGCAGCCCCGGTAATCAATACGAGCAGTACTTC; CDR3 protein: CASSPGNQYEQYF
V gene: TRBV4-1; clone size: few; D gene: NA; J gene: TRBJ1-2; CDR3 DNA: TGCGCCAGCAGCCAAGATCAGGGTAACTATGGCTACACCTTC; CDR3 protein: CASSQDQGNYGYTF
V gene: TRBV11-2; clone size: NA; D gene: NA; J gene: TRBJ1-4; CDR3 DNA: TGTGCCAGCAGTCCGTCCCGGGGTGGACTGTTTTTT; CDR3 protein: CASSPSRGGLFF
V gene: TRBV19; clone size: NA; D gene: NA; J gene: TRBJ2-5; CDR3 DNA: TGTGCCAGTAGTATCTGGGCTAGATCCGAGACCCAGTACTTC; CDR3 protein: CASSIWARSETQYF
V gene: TRBV9; clone size: NA; D gene: NA; J gene: TRBJ2-1; CDR3 DNA: TGTGCCAGCAGCGTAGTTGCCCAGGGGACCTACAATGAGCAGTTCTTC; CDR3 protein: CASSVVAQGTYNEQFF
V gene: TRBV5-1; clone size: NA; D gene: TRBD2; J gene: TRBJ2-3; CDR3 DNA: TGCGCCAGCAGCCGGGGCGGGCTAGCGGGGTTCACAGATACGCAGTATTTT; CDR3 protein: CASSRGGLAGFTDTQYF
V gene: TRBV19; clone size: NA; D gene: TRBD1; J gene: TRBJ2-7; CDR3 DNA: TGTGCCAGTAGGCCTCGGGACAGGGGAACCTACGAGCAGTACTTC; CDR3 protein: CASRPRDRGTYEQYF
V gene: TRBV6-6; clone size: NA; D gene: NA; J gene: TRBJ1-1; CDR3 DNA: TGTGCCAGCACCACGGGGGGGGCAGGCACTGAAGCTTTCTTT; CDR3 protein: CASTTGGAGTEAFF
V gene: TRBV2; clone size: NA; D gene: TRBD1; J gene: TRBJ2-4; CDR3 DNA: TGTGCCAGCAGTTGGACGACAGGGGTCCGGAACATTCAGTACTTC; CDR3 protein: CASSWTTGVRNIQYF
V gene: TRBV9; clone size: NA; D gene: TRBD1; J gene: TRBJ1-4; CDR3 DNA: TGTGCCAGCAGCCTCGGACAGGGAAGTGAAAAACTGTTTTTT; CDR3 protein: CASSLGQGSEKLFF
V gene: TRBV7-8; clone size: NA; D gene: NA; J gene: TRBJ2-7; CDR3 DNA: TGTGCCAGCAGCTTTTCCCGAGACAGGACCTACGAGCAGTACTTC; CDR3 protein: CASSFSRDRTYEQYF
V gene: TRBV19; clone size: NA; D gene: TRBD2; J gene: TRBJ2-1; CDR3 DNA: TGTGCCAGTAGTACGACTAGCGGGAGGGGTTACAATGAGCAGTTCTTC; CDR3 protein: CASSTTSGRGYNEQFF
V gene: TRBV20-1; clone size: NA; D gene: NA; J gene: TRBJ2-3; CDR3 DNA: TGCAGTGCGTCGATCCATACGCAGTATTTT; CDR3 protein: CSASIHTQYF
V gene: TRBV7-3; clone size: once; D gene: NA; J gene: TRBJ1-1; CDR3 DNA: TGTGCCAGCCGGGCGGTCATGAACACTGAAGCTTTCTTT; CDR3 protein: CASRAVMNTEAFF
V gene: TRBV2; clone size: NA; D gene: NA; J gene: TRBJ2-7; CDR3 DNA: TGTGCCAGCACCCCAGAGGACACGTCCTCCTACGAGCAGTACTTC; CDR3 protein: CASTPEDTSSYEQYF
V gene: TRBV27; clone size: NA; D gene: NA; J gene: TRBJ1-4; CDR3 DNA: TGTGCCAGCAGGTCAAATGAAAAACTGTTTTTT; CDR3 protein: CASRSNEKLFF
V gene: TRBV19; clone size: NA; D gene: NA; J gene: TRBJ2-3; CDR3 DNA: TGTGCCAGTAGTATCGATTTCCTGGGTACGCAGTATTTT; CDR3 protein: CASSIDFLGTQYF